This TCR beta chain stems from a study of blood T cell repertoires in COVID-19. Study as a whole: COVID-19 samples, acute and convalescent, were from the United States, Italy and Spain. Sources were T cells, B-cell-depleted T cells, or PBMCs; the material itself was cDNA or gDNA.

As processed by the authors: Using reference gene primer amplification, nucleated cell counts were estimated. Assay: immunoSEQ multiplex PCR; the TCRdb copy retains only in-frame clones and omits some. That table furnishes V, J and clone size, whereas the DNA furnished D and trimming. The table lists 120,000 or so clones, around 79% of them singletons. The sample taken for sequencing was peripheral blood. The clonotype comes from a middle-aged man with acute or convalescent COVID-19.

CDR3 nucleotides: TGTGCCAGCAGTAGGGGAGGCTGGAATGAAGCTTTCTTT. It encodes CASSRGGWNEAFF. The rearrangement links TRBV6-5 to TRBJ1-1; D is possibly TRBD1 (5 bases). The length of the CDR3 is 13 residues. V lost 5 bases and J 7 bases, leaving 14 bases between the germline ends. Germline V gene data show CDR1 as MNHEY and CDR2 as SVGAGI.